These 5 T cell receptor beta chains share one sample of origin, sequenced in a study of cytomegalovirus exposure and HLA in healthy donors. Primers included in the PCR were 60 Vbeta and 13 Jbeta primers. Sequencing used immunoSEQ multiplex PCR; TCRdb keeps in-frame clones, though not all of them. The sample records roughly 160,000 clones, around 77% being singletons. Sequenced sample: PBMCs. These receptor sequences come from a man aged 60 to 69 in good health and CMV-seronegative.

The genes are TRBV5-1 and TRBJ2-5, with D maybe TRBD2 (6 bases). This CDR3 has 14 residues. CDR1 is SGHRS and CDR2 is YFSETQ in the germline V gene. Trimming cost V 7 bases and J 0 bases, with 13 bases left between them. CDR3 DNA sequence: TGCGCCAGCCGCCGGTGGGGGGACCAAGAGACCCAGTACTTC. Its translation: CASRRWGDQETQYF.

The chain combines TRBV9 with TRBJ1-2; 8 bases are a match to TRBD1. CDR3 length: 14 amino acids. With 4 bases clipped from V and 8 bases from J, the junction kept 10 bases outside the gene matches. CDR1 and CDR2 (germline): SGDLS, YYNGEE. The CDR3: CASSPTGDRFGYTF. The CDR3 DNA sequence: TGTGCCAGCAGCCCGACAGGGGACAGATTCGGCTACACCTTC.

The genes are TRBV7-9 and TRBJ2-2; 10 bases map to TRBD2. The CDR3 spans 15 residues. The trim removed 7 bases at V and 1 base at J, leaving 3 bases unmatched. Germline CDR1 reads SEHNR; CDR2 reads FQNEAQ (reference sequence). For the CDR3, the DNA is TGTGCCAGCACCTCTAGCGGGAGGAACACCGGGGAGCTGTTTTTT. It encodes CASTSSGRNTGELFF.

The chain carries TRBV5-4 and TRBJ2-7; 11 bases are a match to TRBD2. CDR1 and CDR2 from the germline V gene are SGHNT and YYREEE (reference sequence). CDR3 length equals 15 residues. V lost 4 bases to trimming and J lost 4 bases; unmatched junction nucleotides: 7. The CDR3 protein is CASSIGTSGLYEQYF. DNA of the CDR3: TGTGCCAGCAGCATAGGGACTAGCGGATTGTACGAGCAGTACTTC.

This clone was seen a handful of times. At one end, the junction sequence differs from germline, possibly due to a read error. The V gene is TRBV7-9, the J gene TRBJ1-6, with 9 positions matching TRBD1. There are 15 residues in the CDR3. The germline V gene has CDR1 SEHNR and CDR2 FQNEAQ (reference sequence). DNA for the CDR3: TGTTCCAGCAGCTCCACGGGACAGGGCTTTTCACCCCTCCACTTT. As protein: CSSSSTGQGFSPLHF.